These T cell receptor beta chains were read from a single sample in a study of tumor and adjacent non-tumor tissue in lung cancer. TCRdb redid the calling of the multiplex PCR reads with MiXCR, one entry per CDR3 protein. The data contain 50,000 to 60,000 distinct CDR3 sequences, 74% of them singletons. The sequencing input was distant non-tumor lung tissue. Source of these receptors: a woman between 55 and 75 years old with non-small cell lung cancer. Each CDR3 is given with its conserved first and last residue. A D gene is named only where the DNA matches it firmly. Part of the rows lack a size; the others show once, few, many or a class for expanded clones.

d_gene: -; v_gene: TRBV28; abundance: once; j_gene: TRBJ2-2; CDR3aa: CASGWQGELFF; CDR3nt: TGTGCCAGTGGGTGGCAGGGGGAGCTGTTTTTT
d_gene: -; v_gene: TRBV4-3; abundance: once; j_gene: TRBJ1-5; CDR3aa: CASSQEVGRMGRQHF; CDR3nt: TGCGCCAGCAGCCAAGAGGTGGGGAGGATGGGTAGGCAGCATTTT
d_gene: -; v_gene: TRBV6-2/TRBV6-3; abundance: -; j_gene: TRBJ2-2; CDR3aa: CASGYTQQRANTAELFF; CDR3nt: TGTGCCAGCGGTTACACCCAACAGAGGGCCAACACCGCGGAGCTGTTTTTC
d_gene: -; v_gene: TRBV4-3; abundance: -; j_gene: TRBJ2-6; CDR3aa: CASNQGTGERRSGANVLTF; CDR3nt: TGCGCCAGCAACCAAGGAACAGGAGAACGTAGGTCTGGGGCCAACGTCCTGACTTTC
d_gene: -; v_gene: TRBV5-4; abundance: -; j_gene: TRBJ1-2; CDR3aa: CISSLVGGGGYTF; CDR3nt: TGTATCAGCAGCTTGGTCGGGGGTGGGGGCTACACCTTC
d_gene: -; v_gene: TRBV4-3; abundance: -; j_gene: TRBJ2-7; CDR3aa: CDSSFAGEFPYEPYF; CDR3nt: TGCGACAGCAGCTTTGCAGGGGAATTCCCCTACGAGCCGTACTTC
d_gene: TRBD1; v_gene: TRBV6-5; abundance: -; j_gene: TRBJ2-5; CDR3aa: CASSRTGTGGAETQNF; CDR3nt: TGTGCCAGCAGTAGGACCGGGACAGGAGGCGCAGAGACCCAGAACTTC
d_gene: -; v_gene: TRBV6-2/TRBV6-3; abundance: few; j_gene: TRBJ2-1; CDR3aa: CTSCYSSGNEQFF; CDR3nt: TGTACCAGCTGTTACTCATCGGGGAATGAGCAGTTCTTC
d_gene: -; v_gene: TRBV29-1; abundance: -; j_gene: TRBJ2-3; CDR3aa: CSLGGFDTDTQYF; CDR3nt: TGCAGCCTTGGGGGATTCGACACTGATACGCAGTATTTT
d_gene: TRBD1; v_gene: TRBV11-2; abundance: -; j_gene: TRBJ2-3; CDR3aa: CASSTDRGGTDTQYF; CDR3nt: TGTGCCAGCAGCACCGACAGGGGCGGCACAGATACGCAGTATTTT
d_gene: TRBD2; v_gene: TRBV5-4; abundance: -; j_gene: TRBJ2-4; CDR3aa: CASSGFGLAKNTQYF; CDR3nt: TGTGCCAGTAGCGGATTTGGACTAGCCAAAAACACTCAGTACTTC
d_gene: -; v_gene: TRBV7-3; abundance: many; j_gene: TRBJ2-3; CDR3aa: CASSLVYTDTQYF; CDR3nt: TGTGCCAGCAGCTTAGTTTACACAGATACGCAGTATTTT
d_gene: TRBD1; v_gene: TRBV4-3; abundance: -; j_gene: TRBJ2-6; CDR3aa: CANSQGTGERRFGANVLTF; CDR3nt: TGCGCCAACAGCCAAGGAACAGGGGAACGTAGGTTTGGGGCCAACGTCCTGACTTTC
d_gene: -; v_gene: TRBV6-7; abundance: -; j_gene: TRBJ1-2; CDR3aa: CASNYDIYGYTF; CDR3nt: TGTGCCAGCAATTACGACATCTATGGCTACACCTTC
d_gene: -; v_gene: TRBV29-1; abundance: -; j_gene: TRBJ2-6; CDR3aa: CSVKSWSAFGANVLTF; CDR3nt: TGCAGCGTTAAAAGCTGGAGCGCATTTGGGGCCAACGTCCTGACTTTC
d_gene: -; v_gene: TRBV28; abundance: once; j_gene: TRBJ2-7; CDR3aa: CASSRPGLPLSYEQYF; CDR3nt: TGTGCTAGCAGTCGGCCTGGACTGCCCCTCTCCTACGAGCAGTACTTC
d_gene: -; v_gene: TRBV10-3; abundance: -; j_gene: TRBJ1-5; CDR3aa: CAIAGGSNPPRHF; CDR3nt: TGTGCCATCGCGGGGGGTAGCAATCCGCCCCGGCATTTT
d_gene: -; v_gene: TRBV29-1; abundance: once; j_gene: TRBJ1-4; CDR3aa: CSVGDKGYEKLFF; CDR3nt: TGTAGCGTGGGGGACAAGGGATATGAAAAACTGTTTTTT
d_gene: -; v_gene: TRBV25-1; abundance: once; j_gene: TRBJ1-4; CDR3aa: CASSDYNRTATNEKLFF; CDR3nt: TGTGCCAGCAGTGACTACAATAGAACTGCAACTAATGAAAAACTGTTTTTT
d_gene: -; v_gene: TRBV6-6; abundance: -; j_gene: TRBJ1-2; CDR3aa: CTSSYENRATNYGYTF; CDR3nt: TGTACCAGCAGTTATGAAAACAGAGCGACTAACTATGGCTACACCTTC
d_gene: TRBD2; v_gene: TRBV12-3/TRBV12-4; abundance: -; j_gene: TRBJ2-1; CDR3aa: CASSSLAGGFYNEQFF; CDR3nt: TGCGCCAGCAGTTCCCTAGCGGGAGGATTTTACAATGAGCAGTTCTTC
d_gene: -; v_gene: TRBV5-8; abundance: -; j_gene: TRBJ2-7; CDR3aa: CASSWDNYEKYF; CDR3nt: TGTGCCAGCAGTTGGGACAACTACGAGAAGTACTTC
d_gene: -; v_gene: TRBV6-6; abundance: once; j_gene: TRBJ1-2; CDR3aa: CAISTPGRISWGYTF; CDR3nt: TGTGCCATCAGCACCCCGGGCCGAATATCGTGGGGCTACACCTTC
d_gene: TRBD2; v_gene: TRBV29-1; abundance: -; j_gene: TRBJ2-3; CDR3aa: CIVETPSGRAPDTQYF; CDR3nt: TGTATCGTTGAAACGCCTAGCGGGAGGGCCCCAGATACGCAGTATTTT
d_gene: -; v_gene: TRBV6-1; abundance: -; j_gene: TRBJ2-4; CDR3aa: CVNSDPGASTKNIQYF; CDR3nt: TGTGTCAACAGCGACCCGGGGGCTAGTACCAAAAACATTCAGTACTTC
d_gene: TRBD2; v_gene: TRBV20-1; abundance: many; j_gene: TRBJ2-7; CDR3aa: CSARIAGSSYEQYF; CDR3nt: TGCAGTGCTAGAATAGCGGGAAGCTCCTACGAGCAGTACTTC
d_gene: -; v_gene: TRBV4-3; abundance: -; j_gene: TRBJ2-1; CDR3aa: CASSSRLSSYNEQFF; CDR3nt: TGCGCCAGCAGCTCTAGATTGAGCTCCTACAATGAGCAGTTCTTC
d_gene: TRBD2; v_gene: TRBV6-2/TRBV6-3; abundance: -; j_gene: TRBJ2-1; CDR3aa: CATSYSLTSQNNVQFF; CDR3nt: TGTGCCACCAGTTACTCACTGACTAGCCAGAACAATGTGCAGTTCTTC
d_gene: TRBD1; v_gene: TRBV29-1; abundance: -; j_gene: TRBJ2-5; CDR3aa: CSVQGVQEIQYF; CDR3nt: TGCAGTGTACAGGGGGTGCAAGAGATCCAGTACTTC
d_gene: -; v_gene: TRBV6-5; abundance: -; j_gene: TRBJ2-5; CDR3aa: CTSGRGGSHGQETQYF; CDR3nt: TGTACCAGCGGACGGGGTGGGTCACACGGCCAAGAGACCCAATACTTC
d_gene: -; v_gene: TRBV4-1; abundance: -; j_gene: TRBJ1-6; CDR3aa: CASSQEVRSYNSPFYF; CDR3nt: TGCGCCAGCAGCCAAGAGGTTCGTAGCTATAATTCACCCTTCTACTTT
d_gene: -; v_gene: TRBV6-2/TRBV6-3; abundance: -; j_gene: TRBJ2-5; CDR3aa: CANNYEIQETQYF; CDR3nt: TGTGCCAACAATTACGAGATTCAAGAGACCCAGTACTTC
d_gene: TRBD2; v_gene: TRBV30; abundance: -; j_gene: TRBJ2-3; CDR3aa: CAWRTTPGLTGGIDTHYF; CDR3nt: TGTGCCTGGCGGACAACCCCAGGACTAACGGGAGGAATAGATACGCACTATTTT
d_gene: TRBD1; v_gene: TRBV14; abundance: medium-sized; j_gene: TRBJ1-1; CDR3aa: CASSWDRNTEAFF; CDR3nt: TGTGCCAGCAGCTGGGACAGGAACACTGAAGCTTTCTTT
d_gene: TRBD1; v_gene: TRBV20-1; abundance: -; j_gene: TRBJ1-2; CDR3aa: CSARDRAGQRNGEGYGYIF; CDR3nt: TGCAGTGCTAGAGATCGGGCGGGACAGAGGAATGGAGAAGGCTATGGCTACATCTTC
d_gene: -; v_gene: TRBV11-1; abundance: -; j_gene: TRBJ2-1; CDR3aa: CASTRAGGFDEQFF; CDR3nt: TGTGCCAGCACCCGGGCCGGTGGATTCGATGAACAGTTCTTC
d_gene: -; v_gene: TRBV4-3; abundance: -; j_gene: TRBJ2-6; CDR3aa: CASSHERGANFLTF; CDR3nt: TGCGCCAGCAGCCATGAACGCGGGGCCAACTTCCTGACTTTC
d_gene: -; v_gene: TRBV14; abundance: -; j_gene: TRBJ2-1; CDR3aa: CAGSSDRHGEQFF; CDR3nt: TGTGCCGGCAGCTCCGACAGGCATGGTGAGCAGTTCTTC
d_gene: -; v_gene: TRBV28; abundance: many; j_gene: TRBJ1-2; CDR3aa: CATLNGANYGYTF; CDR3nt: TGTGCCACTTTGAACGGAGCTAACTATGGCTACACCTTC
d_gene: -; v_gene: TRBV4-3; abundance: -; j_gene: TRBJ1-5; CDR3aa: CASSQYWAKPRGSQPLHF; CDR3nt: TGCGCTAGCAGCCAATACTGGGCTAAACCTAGGGGATCCCAGCCCCTGCATTTT
d_gene: TRBD2; v_gene: TRBV7-9; abundance: many; j_gene: TRBJ2-6; CDR3aa: CASSLSSTSGGLGSGANVLTF; CDR3nt: TGTGCCAGCAGCTTAAGTTCTACTAGCGGGGGTCTCGGGTCTGGGGCCAACGTCCTGACTTTC
d_gene: -; v_gene: TRBV6-6; abundance: -; j_gene: TRBJ1-6; CDR3aa: CASRSSDGYNSPLHF; CDR3nt: TGTGCCAGCAGGTCATCAGACGGCTATAATTCACCCCTCCACTTT
d_gene: -; v_gene: TRBV6-2/TRBV6-3; abundance: -; j_gene: TRBJ1-2; CDR3aa: CASSISGTREHGYTF; CDR3nt: TGTGCCAGCAGTATCTCGGGGACGCGGGAACATGGTTACACCTTC
d_gene: -; v_gene: TRBV11-3; abundance: -; j_gene: TRBJ2-2; CDR3aa: CASSPRDNNTGELFF; CDR3nt: TGTGCTAGCAGCCCAAGGGACAATAACACCGGGGAGCTGTTTTTT
d_gene: TRBD2; v_gene: TRBV28; abundance: -; j_gene: TRBJ2-7; CDR3aa: CAGKKDSGRYEQYF; CDR3nt: TGTGCCGGCAAAAAGGATAGCGGGAGATACGAGCAGTACTTC
d_gene: TRBD1; v_gene: TRBV29-1; abundance: medium-sized; j_gene: TRBJ1-1; CDR3aa: CSVRTGSLSTEAFF; CDR3nt: TGCAGCGTCCGGACAGGGAGTCTATCAACTGAAGCTTTCTTT
d_gene: -; v_gene: TRBV7-3; abundance: -; j_gene: TRBJ2-1; CDR3aa: CTSSPAGTPLNELLF; CDR3nt: TGTACCAGCAGCCCGGCAGGGACGCCTCTTAATGAGCTGTTATTC
d_gene: -; v_gene: TRBV6-2/TRBV6-3; abundance: -; j_gene: TRBJ2-7; CDR3aa: CASSYPDRSTYEQYF; CDR3nt: TGTGCCAGCAGTTACCCCGACAGGAGTACCTACGAGCAGTACTTC
d_gene: -; v_gene: TRBV6-2/TRBV6-3; abundance: many; j_gene: TRBJ1-2; CDR3aa: CASSISGAREHGYTF; CDR3nt: TGTGCCAGCAGTATCTCGGGGGCGCGGGAACATGGCTACACCTTC
d_gene: -; v_gene: TRBV4-2; abundance: -; j_gene: TRBJ2-3; CDR3aa: CDSSHSGTESYTDTQYF; CDR3nt: TGTGACAGCAGCCATTCGGGGACCGAATCATACACAGATACGCAGTATTTT
d_gene: TRBD2; v_gene: TRBV29-1; abundance: many; j_gene: TRBJ2-1; CDR3aa: CSVTSGFSYNEQFF; CDR3nt: TGCAGCGTGACTAGCGGTTTTTCTTACAATGAGCAGTTCTTC
d_gene: TRBD2; v_gene: TRBV18; abundance: -; j_gene: TRBJ2-5; CDR3aa: CASSSTQAGGSLETQYF; CDR3nt: TGTGCCAGCTCATCGACCCAAGCGGGAGGTTCCCTAGAGACCCAGTACTTC